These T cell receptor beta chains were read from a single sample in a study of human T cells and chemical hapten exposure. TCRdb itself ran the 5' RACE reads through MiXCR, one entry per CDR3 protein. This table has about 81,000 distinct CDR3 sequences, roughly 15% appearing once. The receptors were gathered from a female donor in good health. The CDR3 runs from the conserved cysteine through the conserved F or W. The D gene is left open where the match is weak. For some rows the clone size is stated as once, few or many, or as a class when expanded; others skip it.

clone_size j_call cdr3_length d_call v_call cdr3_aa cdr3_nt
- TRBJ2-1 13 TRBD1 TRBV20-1 CSARARTGPEQFF TGCAGTGCTAGAGCACGGACAGGGCCTGAGCAGTTCTTC
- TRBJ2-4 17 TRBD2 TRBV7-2 CASSLAGGRLGVNIQYF TGTGCCAGCAGCTTAGCGGGCGGGAGGTTGGGGGTTAACATTCAGTACTTC
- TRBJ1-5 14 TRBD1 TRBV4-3 CASSRDRVSQPQHF TGCGCCAGCAGCCGAGACAGGGTGAGCCAGCCCCAGCATTTT
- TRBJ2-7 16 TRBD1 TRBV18 CASSLRDRASPYEQYF TGTGCCAGCTCACTCCGGGACAGGGCATCACCTTACGAGCAGTACTTC
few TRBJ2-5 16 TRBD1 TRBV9 CASSVALGTGAETQYF TGTGCCAGCAGCGTAGCTCTGGGCACAGGGGCCGAGACCCAGTACTTC
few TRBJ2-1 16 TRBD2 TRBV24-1 CATSDLSSGKDNEQFF TGTGCCACCAGTGATTTGTCTAGCGGGAAGGATAATGAGCAGTTCTTC
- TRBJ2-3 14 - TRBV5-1 CASSFVRKSNTQYF TGCGCCAGCAGCTTCGTCCGGAAGTCAAATACGCAGTATTTT
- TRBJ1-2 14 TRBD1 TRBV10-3 CAISVQGQDYGYTF TGTGCCATCAGTGTACAAGGACAGGACTATGGCTACACCTTC
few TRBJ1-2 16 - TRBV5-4 CASSRPQGTANYGYTF TGTGCCAGCAGCCGTCCGCAGGGGACCGCAAACTATGGCTACACCTTC
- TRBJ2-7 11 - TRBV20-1 CSAQQAYEQYF TGCAGTGCTCAACAGGCCTACGAGCAGTACTTC